A single sample is the source of the 27 T cell receptor beta chains below, sequenced in a study of T-cell memory formation after mild COVID-19. A single record per CDR3 protein comes from TCRdb applying MiXCR to the 5' RACE reads. This table has 270,000 or so distinct CDR3 sequences, about a sixth appearing once. Sequencing was performed on PBMCs or a T cell subset sorted from them (not recorded which). The receptors here all came from a man aged 18 to 29 who had mild COVID-19 (a few samples of this study predate the infection). Cell type and time point are not known.

This clonotype has more than one count but fewer than ten. The CDR3 bases are TGTGCCAGCAGTTTGGGGGAGCAGTTCTTC. It specifies CASSLGEQFF. The chain carries TRBV12-3 or TRBV12-4 and TRBJ2-1; unclear D gene. Trimming stripped 3 bases from V and 10 bases from J, with 4 bases between. The CDR3 is 10 amino acids.

This clonotype occurred many times. This sequence joins TRBV7-3 and TRBJ1-1; 7 positions agree with TRBD1. V lost 5 bases, J lost 5 bases, and 5 bases stayed unmatched. Germline CDR1 SGHTA, CDR2 FQGTGA. The length of the CDR3 is 13 residues. The CDR3 spells CASSTQGGTEAFF. DNA for the CDR3: TGTGCCAGCAGCACTCAGGGGGGGACTGAAGCTTTCTTT.

The gene calls are TRBV20-1 and TRBJ2-1; D gene unclear. Germline assignment: CDR1 DFQATT and CDR2 SNEGSKA (reference sequence). V was pared by 5 bases and J by 12 bases, with 20 bases between. CDR3 length: 13 residues. The CDR3 here is CSADAAPQYGQFF. The CDR3 region has the DNA TGCAGTGCTGACGCCGCCCCACAATATGGGCAGTTCTTC.

This chain uses TRBV12-3 or TRBV12-4 with TRBJ2-5, with TRBD1 as a possible D gene (5 bases). Trimming took 3 bases from V and 7 from J, leaving 12 bases between them. The CDR3 extends over 13 amino acids. The CDR3 reads CASSLSRVGTQYF. The CDR3 coding sequence is TGTGCCAGCAGTTTGTCCAGGGTGGGGACCCAGTACTTC.

The rearrangement joins TRBV14 to TRBJ2-3; possibly TRBD2 for D (6 bases). Trimming stripped 4 bases from V and 4 bases from J, with 18 bases between. The CDR3 consists of 16 residues. Germline V gene sequence: CDR1 SGHDN, CDR2 FVKESK. The CDR3 is CASSREWRGTADTQYF. The CDR3, as DNA: TGTGCCAGCAGCCGGGAGTGGCGGGGTACGGCAGATACGCAGTATTTT.

The rearrangement links TRBV6-5 to TRBJ2-7; 7 nucleotides line up with TRBD2. Germline V gene sequence: CDR1 MNHEY, CDR2 SVGAGI. This CDR3 has 17 amino acids. V trimming: 1 base; J trimming: 4 bases; junction bases outside the gene matches: 13. The CDR3 coding sequence is TGTGCCAGCAGTTACTGGGCGTGGGAGCGGGGTATTTACGAGCAGTACTTC. It translates to CASSYWAWERGIYEQYF.

The chain has TRBV7-6 and TRBJ2-5, with a weak D call TRBD2 (5 bases). Germline V gene lookup returns CDR1 SGHVS and CDR2 FNYEAQ. V was trimmed by 1 base and J by 4 bases, leaving 10 bases between them. The CDR3 loop spans 14 amino acids. The CDR3 sequence: CASSLESGGETQYF. DNA for the CDR3: TGTGCCAGCAGCTTAGAGTCCGGAGGAGAGACCCAGTACTTC.

This clonotype has a handful of counts. The chain uses TRBV24-1 and TRBJ2-1; D is ambiguous. This CDR3 spans 13 amino acids. Germline V gene sequence: CDR1 KGHDR, CDR2 SFDVKD. V lost 1 base, J lost 4 bases, and 4 bases lay in between. CDR3 coding DNA: TGTGCCACCAGTGATTTAGGGTACAATGAGCAGTTCTTC. Translation: CATSDLGYNEQFF.

This clonotype has a handful of counts. Here the CDR3 reads CASSPGGQGMLTGELFF. The CDR3 coding sequence is TGCGCCAGCAGCCCAGGAGGACAGGGGATGCTCACCGGGGAGCTGTTTTTT. V and J are TRBV4-1 and TRBJ2-2; 9 bases fit TRBD1. Germline-derived CDR1 and CDR2 are MGHRA and YSYEKL. J lost 4 bases, V lost 4 bases, and 10 bases had no gene match. This CDR3 comprises 17 residues.

The table lists this clonotype with a few counts. The rearrangement links TRBV6-2 or TRBV6-3 to TRBJ2-7; D might be TRBD2 (5 bases). The CDR3 runs to 16 residues. Trimming removed 5 bases at V and 3 bases at J, with 20 bases between. Germline V gene sequence: CDR1 MNHEY, CDR2 SVGEGT. The CDR3 DNA follows: TGTGCCAGCAGTCAACGGGCAGAGGGTACGAGCTACGAGCAGTACTTC. Protein product: CASSQRAEGTSYEQYF.

In this sample, this clonotype turned up a few times. V and J are TRBV20-1 and TRBJ2-3; TRBD1 or TRBD2 may be the D gene (5 bases each). V was pared by 4 bases and J by 4 bases, with 15 bases between. The germline CDR1 and CDR2 sequences are DFQATT and SNEGSKA (reference sequence). This CDR3 has 14 amino acids. The CDR3 region is CSATLGQGPDTQYF. CDR3 nucleotide sequence: TGCAGTGCTACCCTCGGGCAGGGACCAGATACGCAGTATTTT.

The sample holds a few counts of this clonotype. This CDR3 is CASSLAGDNSPLHF. DNA of the CDR3: TGTGCCAGCAGCTTGGCGGGGGATAATTCACCCCTCCACTTT. The V and J genes are TRBV7-3 and TRBJ1-6, with a possible D match to TRBD1 (5 bases). Trimming removed 3 bases from V and 5 bases from J, with 8 bases in between. CDR3 length equals 14 residues. From germline, CDR1 is SGHTA and CDR2 FQGTGA.

The chain recombines TRBV5-6 with TRBJ1-2; TRBD1 agrees at 9 bases. Per germline, CDR1 SGHDT and CDR2 YYEEEE. The CDR3 has 13 residues. V lost 1 base and J lost 8; bases outside the gene matches: 3. CDR3 amino acids: CASSLRQGDGYTF. Here the CDR3 DNA reads TGTGCCAGCAGCTTGAGACAGGGGGACGGCTACACCTTC.

The chain has TRBV6-2 or TRBV6-3 and TRBJ1-4; D unclear. Looked up from germline, CDR1 is MNHEY and CDR2 is SVGEGT. V lost 7 bases and J 6 bases, leaving 9 bases between the germline ends. CDR3 length equals 12 residues. The CDR3 here is CASTRSDEKLFF. The CDR3 DNA follows: TGTGCCAGCACCCGCTCAGATGAAAAACTGTTTTTT.

This rearrangement joins TRBV6-2 or TRBV6-3 to TRBJ2-1; a weak D match, TRBD2 (6 bases). The germline V and J ends were trimmed by 7 bases and 6 bases, with 10 bases remaining between them. This CDR3 has 12 amino acids. Germline assignment: CDR1 MNHEY and CDR2 SVGEGT. CDR3 bases: TGTGCCAGCACCGTGGGGGGCAATGAGCAGTTCTTC. Its translation: CASTVGGNEQFF.

This clonotype appeared a few times. The CDR3 DNA reads as TGTGCCAGCAGTTACGGGGAAAACTATGGCTACACCTTC. Protein product: CASSYGENYGYTF. The chain uses TRBV6-6 and TRBJ1-2, with D unresolved. CDR1 and CDR2 (germline): MNHNY, SVGAGI (reference sequence). V was clipped by 2 bases and J by 2 bases, with 6 bases between them. This CDR3 is built from 13 residues.

The chain couples TRBV4-3 to TRBJ2-5; maybe TRBD1 (5 bases). This CDR3 has 14 residues. The germline V and J ends were trimmed by 5 bases and 5 bases, with 15 bases remaining between them. The V gene's germline CDR1 is LGHNA and CDR2 YSLEER. The CDR3 sequence: CASSRGRPGETQYF. The CDR3 DNA is TGCGCCAGCAGCAGGGGCCGCCCTGGGGAGACCCAGTACTTC.

The chain is built from TRBV4-3 and TRBJ1-1, with no clear D. The ends were cut back, 4 bases at V and 0 bases at J, with 6 bases in the middle. The CDR3 is 13 amino acids. From germline, CDR1 is LGHNA and CDR2 YSLEER. CDR3 sequence: CASSRWVNTEAFF. The CDR3 nucleotides read TGCGCCAGCAGCCGCTGGGTGAACACTGAAGCTTTCTTT.

The V gene is TRBV28, the J gene TRBJ1-1, with a possible D match to TRBD1 (5 bases). Per germline, CDR1 MDHEN and CDR2 SYDVKM. V was trimmed by 6 bases and J by 0 bases, leaving 11 bases between them. CDR3 length equals 14 residues. This chain's CDR3 is CASRARGVNTEAFF. The CDR3 nucleotides are TGTGCCAGCAGAGCACGGGGGGTGAACACTGAAGCTTTCTTT.

This clonotype was detected only a few times. The chain employs TRBV7-3 and TRBJ1-6, with 7 bases matching TRBD1. The CDR3 is 13 residues long. Trimming took 5 bases from V and 8 from J; bases not matched to a gene: 3. Germline V gene sequence: CDR1 SGHTA, CDR2 FQGTGA. This chain's CDR3 is CASSVDRDSPLHF. The CDR3 coding sequence is TGTGCCAGCAGCGTAGACAGGGATTCACCCCTCCACTTT.

The rearrangement joins TRBV6-6 to TRBJ2-5; TRBD1 agrees at 10 bases. This CDR3 has 16 amino acids. Germline values: CDR1 MNHNY, CDR2 SVGAGI (reference sequence). The junction had 8 bases not matched to a gene; V was cut back by 2 bases and J by 5 bases. The CDR3: CASSYGDRGPGETQYF. The DNA of the CDR3 is TGTGCCAGCAGTTACGGGGACAGGGGCCCTGGGGAGACCCAGTACTTC.

This chain uses TRBV27 with TRBJ2-2; 7 bases fit TRBD1. Germline CDR1 reads MNHEY; CDR2 reads SMNVEV (reference sequence). CDR3 length: 15 residues. The J segment lost 2 bases and the V segment lost 6 bases, leaving 6 bases of the junction unmatched. Written as DNA, the CDR3 is TGTGCCAGCAGCTCCCGACAGGGTAACACCGGGGAGCTGTTTTTT. Translated, it gives CASSSRQGNTGELFF.

The chain has TRBV5-6 and TRBJ2-5; D is unclear. V lost 4 bases and J lost 5, with 12 bases in between. The germline CDR1 and CDR2 sequences are SGHDT and YYEEEE. This CDR3 is built from 13 residues. The CDR3 is CASSPSYGETQYF. CDR3 in DNA: TGTGCCAGCAGCCCTTCCTATGGCGAGACCCAGTACTTC. The whole variable domain, filled in from reference TRBV5-6 and TRBJ2-5, reads DAGVTQSPTHLIKTRGQQVTLRCSPKSGHDTVSWYQQALGQGPQFIFQYYEEEERQRGNFPDRFSGHQFPNYSSELNVNALLLGDSALYLCASSPSYGETQYFGPGTRLLVL.

This clonotype was counted between two and nine times. The chain has TRBV5-5 and TRBJ2-7, with a possible D match to TRBD2 (7 bases). Germline V gene data show CDR1 as SGHKS and CDR2 as YYEKEE (reference sequence). There are 16 residues in the CDR3. Between the trimmed V and J ends, which lost 3 bases and 0 bases, there was a span of 16 bases. The CDR3, as DNA: TGTGCCAGCAGCTGGGGGGGGCCAGGGAACTCCTACGAGCAGTACTTC. Amino acids: CASSWGGPGNSYEQYF.

The chain uses TRBV4-1 and TRBJ1-2, with TRBD1 identical over 7 bases. The CDR3 extends over 15 amino acids. Germline lookup yields CDR1 MGHRA and CDR2 YSYEKL. V was pared by 2 bases and J by 1 base, with 4 bases of the junction left unmatched. CDR3 sequence: CASSQRQGGNYGYTF. The CDR3 region has the DNA TGCGCCAGCAGCCAACGACAGGGTGGTAACTATGGCTACACCTTC.

This clonotype was recorded a few times. The chain links TRBV6-5 to TRBJ1-2; 7 bases line up with TRBD1. Germline CDR1 is MNHEY and CDR2 is SVGAGI. Unmatched junction bases numbered 6, after V lost 0 bases and J lost 5 bases. This CDR3 comprises 15 residues. CDR3 amino acids: CASSYSGGQYYGYTF. Here the CDR3 DNA reads TGTGCCAGCAGTTACTCTGGGGGACAGTATTATGGCTACACCTTC.

The rearrangement links TRBV6-2 or TRBV6-3 to TRBJ1-6; TRBD1 is a possible D gene (5 bases). The CDR3 length is 14 residues. CDR1 MNHEY and CDR2 SVGEGT come from the germline V gene. V was pared by 2 bases and J by 10 bases, with 12 bases between. CDR3 sequence reads: CASSYGRGGSPLHF. The CDR3 bases are TGTGCCAGCAGTTACGGCCGGGGGGGATCACCCCTCCACTTT.